This T cell receptor (beta chain) derives from a study of response to subunit inactivated influenza vaccine. Study observations and caveats: Each seasonal influenza vaccination, the authors suggested, recruits few new T cells.

TCRdb itself ran the RT-PCR reads through MiXCR, one entry per CDR3 protein. The sample yields roughly 190,000 distinct CDR3 sequences, approximately 15% seen once. Remarks on this clonotype: Its antigen is unidentified. Its ends do not fully match the called genes, so a read error is possible.

Looked up from germline, CDR1 is MNHEY and CDR2 is SVGEGT. The CDR3 extends over 17 amino acids. The chain carries TRBV6-2 or TRBV6-3 and TRBJ2-5, with TRBD2 identical over 12 bases. The clonotype originates from a middle-aged man who received an inactivated influenza vaccine. The material was CD8+ T cells sorted from PBMCs, obtained more than 4 days after vaccination. CDR3 protein: CASSSLAGGPREETQYF. Here the CDR3 DNA reads TGTGCCAGCAGTTCGCTAGCGGGAGGGCCCCGTGAAGAGACCCAGTATTTC.